The clone carrying this TCR delta chain was detected a few times. What it binds is unknown. This entry is derived from a study of Vδ1+ human thymocytes. Study observations and caveats: Thymic TRG and TRD repertoires appeared highly polyclonal. Despite high sort purity, approximately 21% of thymic T cell receptor delta sequences were Vdelta2.

RNA was extracted from the cells and then reverse transcribed. Pooled V-gene forward primers with one constant-region reverse primer generated the CDR3 amplicons by multiplex PCR. TCRdb reran clone calling via CATT on the multiplex PCR reads. Here the sample spans some 55,000 delta-chain clones, about 15% being singletons. Thymocytes were sorted as CD3+ TCRVdelta1+ TCRVdelta2- after alphabeta T cell depletion. Purity of the sorted Vdelta1+ thymocytes ranged from roughly 98% to 99.6%. Germline CDR1 is TSWWSYY and CDR2 is QGS. V trimming: 3 bases; J trimming: 0 bases; junction bases outside the gene matches: 22. The CDR3 runs 21 residues.

The rearrangement joins TRDV1 to TRDJ1; 7 bases align to TRDD3. The sequenced sample was Vdelta1+ gamma-delta thymocytes from the thymus. Regarding subset: FACS-sorted CD3+ TCRalphabeta- TCRVdelta1+ TCRVdelta2- thymocytes. This receptor was taken from a boy younger than two who had congenital heart surgery. Here the CDR3 DNA reads TGTGCTCTTGGGGACTTCGCTTTTCCTCGGTACTCTGGGGGTCACACCGATAAACTCATCTTT. As protein: CALGDFAFPRYSGGHTDKLIF.